Below, 4 T cell receptor beta chains from the same sample are listed, as sequenced in a study of blood T cell repertoires in COVID-19. TCRdb's table, derived via immunoSEQ multiplex PCR, lists solely in-frame clones and lacks some. The sample contains 250,000 or so clones, 80% to 90% of which appear only once. The sample was PBMCs or T cells enriched from blood (not recorded which). These TCRs come from a woman in her thirties or forties who had been exposed to COVID-19.

The chain uses TRBV7-9 and TRBJ1-2; 8 positions match TRBD1. Unmatched junction bases numbered 6, after V lost 5 bases and J lost 4 bases. The CDR3 spans 14 residues. CDR1 SEHNR and CDR2 FQNEAQ come from the germline V gene (reference sequence). This CDR3 reads CASSPGQGVYGYTF. The CDR3 bases are TGTGCCAGCAGCCCCGGACAGGGCGTCTATGGCTACACCTTC. The variable domain in full, with the rest retrieved from reference TRBV7-9 and TRBJ1-2, is DTGVSQNPRHKITKRGQNVTFRCDPISEHNRLYWYRQTLGQGPEFLTYFQNEAQLEKSRLLSDRFSAERPKGSFSTLEIQRTEQGDSAMYLCASSPGQGVYGYTFGSGTRLTVV.

The chain combines TRBV7-3 with TRBJ2-2; unclear D gene. There are 14 residues in the CDR3. Germline lookup yields CDR1 SGHTA and CDR2 FQGTGA. V was cut by 5 bases and J by 0 bases, with 7 bases left in between. The CDR3 DNA follows: TGTGCCAGCAGCCCCTACGCGAACACCGGGGAGCTGTTTTTT. It encodes CASSPYANTGELFF.

The chain uses TRBV12-3 or TRBV12-4 and TRBJ1-6; possible D gene TRBD1, 5 bases. There are 13 residues in the CDR3. V gave up 3 bases and J gave up 10 bases, with 10 bases separating them. Written as DNA, the CDR3 is TGTGCCAGCAGTTTGGGGGGTACGTCACCCCTCCACTTT. Translated, it gives CASSLGGTSPLHF.

The V and J genes are TRBV28 and TRBJ2-7, with 9 bases matching TRBD1. The CDR3 contains 14 residues. V lost 7 bases, J lost 2 bases, and 6 bases stayed unmatched. CDR1 MDHEN and CDR2 SYDVKM come from the germline V gene. CDR3 sequence reads: CASTPRQGAYEQYF. The CDR3 DNA sequence: TGTGCCAGCACTCCTAGACAGGGGGCCTACGAGCAGTACTTC.